What follows is one T cell receptor (beta chain) and its context. These data belong to a study of control samples from healthy donors and cancer patients. Sequencing was performed with immunoSEQ multiplex PCR; in TCRdb, only in-frame clones are kept and a portion is missing. In the table there are some 200,000 clones, about nine tenths of which are singletons. This CDR3 has 15 residues. With 6 bases removed from V and 3 bases from J, the gap between germline ends came to 15 bases. Germline CDR1 LNHDA, CDR2 SQIVND (reference sequence). This chain connects TRBV19 to TRBJ1-5; weak D call: TRBD1 (6 bases). Material: blood. This sequence originates from a woman in her twenties or thirties in good health. CDR3 DNA: TGTGCCAGTAGAGACGAGGGGGTTAACAATCAGCCCCAGCATTTT. It yields the protein CASRDEGVNNQPQHF.